Listed below are T cell receptor beta chains from one sample, sequenced in a study of T-cell memory formation after mild COVID-19. Via MiXCR, TCRdb re-called the 5' RACE reads, giving one row per CDR3 protein. The repertoire includes about 610,000 distinct CDR3 sequences, around 15% of them detected once, and roughly 8% sits in the top ten. Sequencing was carried out using PBMCs or a T cell subset sorted from them (not recorded which). Every receptor here comes from an adult woman who had mild COVID-19 (a few samples of this study predate the infection). Cell type and time point are not known. Each CDR3 is given with its conserved first and last residue. D genes are given only for firm matches. Size is omitted from some rows. Given values are once, few, many or a class for expanded clones.

D gene | J gene | V gene | clone size | CDR3 DNA | CDR3 protein
. | TRBJ2-5 | TRBV5-1 | . | TGCGCCAGCAGCCATGGTGGCAGGGGAGAGACCCAGTACTTC | CASSHGGRGETQYF
TRBD2 | TRBJ2-1 | TRBV18 | . | TGTGCCAGCTCACCACCGTTCAGCGGGAGGGCCAATGAGCAGTTCTTC | CASSPPFSGRANEQFF
TRBD1 | TRBJ1-3 | TRBV9 | few | TGTGCCAGCAGCGTAGATCAGGGGGCAACTGGAAACACCATATATTTT | CASSVDQGATGNTIYF
. | TRBJ1-2 | TRBV7-3 | few | TGTGCCAGCAGCTCCCTTGGGAGCGGCTACACCTTC | CASSSLGSGYTF
. | TRBJ2-1 | TRBV18 | many | TGTGCCAGCTCACCCTTAACACGTAACAATGAGCAGTTCTTC | CASSPLTRNNEQFF
. | TRBJ2-7 | TRBV4-3 | many | TGCGCCAGCAGCCAAGATCTGACTCTTTACGAGCAGTACTTC | CASSQDLTLYEQYF
. | TRBJ1-1 | TRBV4-1 | few | TGCGCCAGCAGCGCCGGACAGTTTTTGGACACTGAAGCTTTCTTT | CASSAGQFLDTEAFF
. | TRBJ2-7 | TRBV7-2 | many | TGTGCCAGCAGCATGGCCTACGAGCAGTACTTC | CASSMAYEQYF
. | TRBJ2-5 | TRBV4-2 | . | TGTGCCAGCAGCCCACGTGTAACCGAAGAGACCCAGTACTTC | CASSPRVTEETQYF
TRBD1 | TRBJ2-7 | TRBV18 | . | TGTGCCAGCTCACCACTCGGACAGGGGGATCTCCACGAGCAGTACTTC | CASSPLGQGDLHEQYF
. | TRBJ2-6 | TRBV12-3/TRBV12-4 | . | TGTGCCAGCAGCGGTTACTCAGGGGCCAACGTCCTGACTTTC | CASSGYSGANVLTF
. | TRBJ1-1 | TRBV6-5 | few | TGTGCCAGCAGTTACTCGGTCCGCCGCGATAAAGGGAACACTGAAGCTTTCTTT | CASSYSVRRDKGNTEAFF
TRBD1 | TRBJ1-1 | TRBV20-1 | few | TGCAGTGCTGCGGGACAGCTGAACACTGAAGCTTTCTTT | CSAAGQLNTEAFF
. | TRBJ1-1 | TRBV5-6 | few | TGTGCCAGCAGCTTTACATCTGAAGCTTTCTTT | CASSFTSEAFF
TRBD1 | TRBJ2-3 | TRBV9 | . | TGTGCCAGCAGCGTTAGGACAGGGGGTTCTAGCACAGATACGCAGTATTTT | CASSVRTGGSSTDTQYF
. | TRBJ1-5 | TRBV24-1 | . | TGTGCCACCAGCGGAACAGGGACTCTCAATCAGCCCCAGCATTTT | CATSGTGTLNQPQHF
TRBD2 | TRBJ2-2 | TRBV5-4 | few | TGTGCCAGCAGCCCCGCCGGGACTAGCGGGGCCACCGGGGAGCTGTTTTTT | CASSPAGTSGATGELFF
TRBD1 | TRBJ1-5 | TRBV3-1 | . | TGTGCCAGCAGCCAAGGACAGGGAAGTCAGCCCCAGCATTTT | CASSQGQGSQPQHF
. | TRBJ1-6 | TRBV19 | . | TGTGCCAGTAGTATAATCGGGAGAAATTCACCCCTCCACTTT | CASSIIGRNSPLHF
. | TRBJ1-5 | TRBV5-5 | . | TGTGCCAGCAGCACCCTCGAAGATCAGCCCCAGCATTTT | CASSTLEDQPQHF
. | TRBJ2-1 | TRBV10-2 | few | TGCGCCAGCAGTGAACCGACTAGTCTCGGGCACAATGAGCAGTTCTTC | CASSEPTSLGHNEQFF
TRBD1 | TRBJ1-5 | TRBV10-3 | few | TGTGCCATCAGCTCGGGACAGGGAGGACAGCCCCAGCATTTT | CAISSGQGGQPQHF
. | TRBJ2-7 | TRBV20-1 | few | TGCAGTGCCCAACCCGAGACAGGATTCTACGAGCAGTACTTC | CSAQPETGFYEQYF
. | TRBJ1-2 | TRBV18 | . | TGTGCCAGCTCACCACAGGTCAGCGAGACTGGCTACACCTTC | CASSPQVSETGYTF
TRBD1 | TRBJ1-5 | TRBV19 | few | TGTGCCAGTAGCACTCAACAGGGGATAGTTAGCAATCAGCCCCAGCATTTT | CASSTQQGIVSNQPQHF
TRBD2 | TRBJ2-1 | TRBV12-3/TRBV12-4 | . | TGTGCCAGCAGCCGCCGGACTAGCGGAATCTACAATGAGCAGTTCTTC | CASSRRTSGIYNEQFF
. | TRBJ2-2 | TRBV2 | few | TGTGCCAGCACGTACCTAGCTGGGAACACCGGGGAGCTGTTTTTT | CASTYLAGNTGELFF
. | TRBJ2-5 | TRBV24-1 | . | TGTGCCACCAGTGACCCCGGGGTAGCGAGGGAGACCCAGTACTTC | CATSDPGVARETQYF
TRBD1 | TRBJ2-6 | TRBV3-1 | . | TGTGCCAGCAGCCAAGATCCCCCGGGACAGAGCGGGGCCAACGTCCTGACTTTC | CASSQDPPGQSGANVLTF
. | TRBJ1-3 | TRBV4-1 | few | TGCGCCAGCAGCCTTCGGGAAAGCTCTGGAAACACCATATATTTT | CASSLRESSGNTIYF
TRBD2 | TRBJ2-3 | TRBV12-3/TRBV12-4 | . | TGTGCCAGCAGGCCTAGCGGTAGCACAGATACGCAGTATTTT | CASRPSGSTDTQYF
. | TRBJ2-2 | TRBV29-1 | . | TGCAGCGTAGAGGCCTCGAGGAACACCGGGGAGCTGTTTTTT | CSVEASRNTGELFF
. | TRBJ1-1 | TRBV6-2/TRBV6-3 | . | TGTGCCAGCAGCTCCAGGGGAATAAAGGGCACTGAAGCTTTCTTT | CASSSRGIKGTEAFF
TRBD1 | TRBJ2-7 | TRBV7-9 | few | TGTGCCAGCAGCTTACCCCTGGGACAGGGGGCCTCCTACGAGCAGTACTTC | CASSLPLGQGASYEQYF
TRBD1 | TRBJ2-1 | TRBV7-8 | . | TGTGCCAGCAGCCCAGGGACAGGGTACTACAATGAGCAGTTCTTC | CASSPGTGYYNEQFF
TRBD2 | TRBJ2-7 | TRBV6-6 | . | TGTGCCAGCAGTTTCCTTAGACGGACTAGCGGGACCTACGAGCAGTACTTC | CASSFLRRTSGTYEQYF
TRBD1 | TRBJ2-2 | TRBV24-1 | few | TGTGCCACCAGTGATTGGGGACAGCAATTCACCGGGGAGCTGTTTTTT | CATSDWGQQFTGELFF
. | TRBJ2-7 | TRBV5-1 | . | TGCGCCAGCAGCCTAGGACAGCTCGAGCAGTACTTC | CASSLGQLEQYF
TRBD1 | TRBJ2-3 | TRBV12-3/TRBV12-4 | few | TGTGCCAGCAGCAAATACCAGGGGGCTGCGGATACGCAGTATTTT | CASSKYQGAADTQYF
. | TRBJ2-3 | TRBV19 | few | TGTGCCAGTAGTATAGGGACTACTGTCACAGATACGCAGTATTTT | CASSIGTTVTDTQYF
TRBD2 | TRBJ2-1 | TRBV20-1 | few | TGCAGTGCTAGAGGTCTTAGCGGGGGTACCTACAATGAGCAGTTCTTC | CSARGLSGGTYNEQFF
TRBD2 | TRBJ2-2 | TRBV4-2 | . | TGTGCCAGCAGCCAAGATATGCGGGGGGACACCGGGGAGCTGTTTTTT | CASSQDMRGDTGELFF
. | TRBJ1-1 | TRBV4-1 | . | TGCGCCAGCAGACGTCCGGGACGCAAGAACACTGAAGCTTTCTTT | CASRRPGRKNTEAFF
. | TRBJ1-2 | TRBV3-1 | few | TGTGCCAGCAGCCAGGCAGGTCACTATGGCTACACCTTC | CASSQAGHYGYTF
. | TRBJ2-7 | TRBV5-4 | . | TGTGCCAGCAGCTTGGGAAACAGAGGCGACGAGCAGTACTTC | CASSLGNRGDEQYF
TRBD1 | TRBJ2-4 | TRBV9 | . | TGTGCCAGCAGCGTGGACAGGGGGCGCGGGAACATTCAGTACTTC | CASSVDRGRGNIQYF
TRBD2 | TRBJ2-1 | TRBV5-1 | few | TGCGCCAGCAGCTTGACCCCTAGCGGGAGCAATGAGCAGTTCTTC | CASSLTPSGSNEQFF
. | TRBJ2-1 | TRBV27 | . | TGTGCCAGCAGCCAAAACCGGGGATACTACAATGAGCAGTTCTTC | CASSQNRGYYNEQFF
. | TRBJ2-4 | TRBV4-3 | few | TGCGCCAGCAGCCAAGATACGGGGGAGCGGAACATTCAGTACTTC | CASSQDTGERNIQYF
. | TRBJ2-7 | TRBV7-9 | . | TGTGCCAGCAGCTCAGTTGATCGGCAGTACTTC | CASSSVDRQYF
TRBD2 | TRBJ2-7 | TRBV6-1 | . | TGTGCCAGCAGTGAAGCCCACGCGGGAGTTAGGAAGGAGCAGTACTTC | CASSEAHAGVRKEQYF
. | TRBJ2-1 | TRBV6-2/TRBV6-3 | . | TGTGCCAGCAGGTCACAAGTCAATGAGCAGTTCTTC | CASRSQVNEQFF
TRBD1 | TRBJ1-1 | TRBV4-1 | few | TGCGCCAGCAGCCGCCCAGGGGGAGGAATTAACACTGAAGCTTTCTTT | CASSRPGGGINTEAFF
. | TRBJ2-2 | TRBV7-9 | few | TGTGCCAGCAGTATCGTCCCCGGGGAGCTGTTTTTT | CASSIVPGELFF
. | TRBJ2-1 | TRBV21-1 | . | TGTGCCAGCAGCAGCAGACAGGGGGACAATGAGCAGTTCTTC | CASSSRQGDNEQFF